The clone carrying this T cell receptor beta chain has more than one count but fewer than ten. The antigen is unknown. Germline is not matched at one junction end, which may reflect a read error. This sample was included in a study of T cell repertoires in cytomegalovirus infection. MiXCR, run by TCRdb on the reads, gives a single entry per CDR3 protein. The sample carries 700,000 to 950,000 distinct CDR3 sequences, around a third recorded once. Germline V gene sequence: CDR1 MNHEY, CDR2 SVGEGT. The CDR3 runs 11 residues. The receptor was isolated from a human donor in good health (CMV status not recorded). Some clones in this sample may be carry-over from other donors' samples. This rearrangement joins TRBV6-2 or TRBV6-3 to TRBJ2-1; TRBD1 aligns across 9 bases. The source was cultured CD8+ T cells from PBMCs, collected from culture after CMV antigen stimulation. DNA for the CDR3: TGTGCCAGCAGCCGGACAGGGGAGAAGCTCTTC. Translating gives CASSRTGEKLF.